A single sample gave rise to the 19 T cell receptor beta chains below, sequenced in a study of blood T cell repertoires in COVID-19. The data were produced by immunoSEQ multiplex PCR, yet TCRdb's version contains in-frame clones alone and is incomplete. This sample has some 40,000 clones, with around 73% found just once. The specimen was peripheral blood. The receptor set was obtained from a man aged 70 or older with acute or convalescent COVID-19.

The rearrangement links TRBV12-3 or TRBV12-4 to TRBJ1-1; no clear D gene. The V end lost 7 bases, the J end lost 1 base, and 7 bases lay between the germline ends. This CDR3 spans 12 amino acids. CDR3 residues: CASTERNTEAFF. The CDR3 nucleotides are TGTGCCAGCACAGAGCGGAACACTGAAGCTTTCTTT.

The V gene is TRBV6-5, the J gene TRBJ2-7, with D possibly TRBD2 on 6 matching bases. The V end was cut by 0 bases, the J end by 7 bases, with 10 bases between. The CDR3 spans 13 residues. In germline, CDR1 is MNHEY, CDR2 SVGAGI. CDR3 residues: CASSYSRAGEQYF. CDR3 in DNA: TGTGCCAGCAGTTACTCTCGGGCGGGGGAGCAGTACTTC.

The chain links TRBV7-2 to TRBJ1-1, with 9 positions matching TRBD1. Unmatched junction bases numbered 14, after V lost 5 bases and J lost 7 bases. The CDR3 loop spans 16 amino acids. CDR1 and CDR2 (germline): SGHTA, FQGNSA. As DNA, the CDR3 is TGTGCCAGCAGCGCACGTCCCGGGACAGGGATTGGTGAAGCTTTCTTT. This translates into CASSARPGTGIGEAFF.

The chain links TRBV19 to TRBJ2-1, with TRBD1 matching 8 bases. The trim removed 7 bases at V and 3 bases at J, leaving 8 bases unmatched. CDR3 length: 15 amino acids. The germline V gene has CDR1 LNHDA and CDR2 SQIVND (reference sequence). CDR3 coding DNA: TGTGCCAGTACCGACTATGGACAGGGCTACAATGAGCAGTTCTTC. Encoded protein: CASTDYGQGYNEQFF.

V usage is TRBV7-8 and J usage is TRBJ2-7; 9 nucleotides match TRBD2. This CDR3 contains 17 residues. Germline V CDR1 and CDR2: SGHVS, FQNEAQ. V trimming: 5 bases; J trimming: 0 bases; junction bases outside the gene matches: 11. The CDR3 protein is CASSPRPGTSRSYEQYF. The CDR3 DNA reads as TGTGCCAGCAGCCCCCGTCCCGGGACTAGCCGCTCCTACGAGCAGTACTTC. The full variable domain, in which reference TRBV7-8 and TRBJ2-7 provide the parts outside the CDR3, is GAGVSQSPRYKVAKRGQDVALRCDPISGHVSLFWYQQALGQGPEFLTYFQNEAQLDKSGLPSDRFFAERPEGSVSTLKIQRTQQEDSAVYLCASSPRPGTSRSYEQYFGPGTRLTVT.

CDR3 bases: TGTGCCAGCAGTTTTGGAATGGGACAGGGTTCGGAGACCCAGTACTTC. It yields the protein CASSFGMGQGSETQYF. V and J are TRBV27 and TRBJ2-5, with 9 nucleotides matching TRBD1. Germline assignment: CDR1 MNHEY and CDR2 SMNVEV (reference sequence). The CDR3 has 16 residues. The junction had 10 bases not matched to a gene; V was cut back by 3 bases and J by 5 bases.

The chain recombines TRBV2 with TRBJ2-7; 8 bases are a match to TRBD1. V lost 7 bases, J lost 7 bases, and 21 bases stayed unmatched. The CDR3 covers 17 residues. Looked up from germline, CDR1 is SNHLY and CDR2 is FYNNEI. The CDR3 loop reads CASNQLARQGAIGEQYF. The CDR3 region has the DNA TGTGCCAGCAACCAGTTAGCGAGGCAGGGGGCTATTGGAGAGCAGTACTTC.

The V call is TRBV2, the J call TRBJ2-3; the match to TRBD2 covers 8 bases. J gave up 0 bases and V 11 bases, and 16 bases lay outside the gene matches. This CDR3 comprises 17 residues. The V gene's germline CDR1 is SNHLY and CDR2 FYNNEI. For the CDR3, the DNA is TGTGCCGGATTAAGTTGGCGGGGGGCCTCTAGCACAGATACGCAGTATTTT. This sequence encodes CAGLSWRGASSTDTQYF.

The chain recombines TRBV30 with TRBJ1-2, with TRBD1 as a possible D gene (6 bases). Germline CDR1 is GTSNPN and CDR2 is SVGIG (reference sequence). With 4 bases removed from V and 2 bases from J, the gap between germline ends came to 17 bases. The CDR3 extends over 15 amino acids. This CDR3 reads CAWTRRGQQNYGYTF. As DNA, the CDR3 is TGTGCCTGGACCCGGAGAGGACAGCAAAACTATGGCTACACCTTC.

The gene calls are TRBV7-6 and TRBJ1-6; D ambiguous. The CDR3 extends over 13 amino acids. Germline V lookup: CDR1 SGHVS, CDR2 FNYEAQ. The V and J ends lost 5 bases and 10 bases respectively, with 12 bases between them. CDR3 nucleotide sequence: TGTGCCAGCAGCCCGTCGTTACGGTCACCCCTCCACTTT. Translation: CASSPSLRSPLHF.

This clone showed up just once. The chain combines TRBV11-2 with TRBJ1-1; D remains ambiguous. The CDR3 consists of 13 residues. The germline gives CDR1 SGHAT, CDR2 FQNNGV. The germline V and J ends were trimmed by 2 bases and 10 bases, with 14 bases remaining between them. The CDR3 spells CASSLPGSAGAFF. DNA for the CDR3: TGTGCCAGCAGCTTACCGGGGTCAGCGGGAGCTTTCTTT.

The chain carries TRBV4-1 and TRBJ2-7; TRBD2 might be the D (5 bases). Germline CDR1 MGHRA, CDR2 YSYEKL. This CDR3 comprises 15 residues. Trimming removed 1 base at V and 1 base at J, with 11 bases between. The CDR3 reads CASSQGTRLSYEQYF. The CDR3 DNA reads as TGCGCCAGCAGCCAAGGGACCAGACTATCCTACGAGCAGTACTTC.

This clone has a handful of counts. This chain connects TRBV11-3 to TRBJ2-1; weak D call: TRBD2 (6 bases). V dropped 5 bases and J dropped 7 bases, with 12 bases sitting between them. CDR1 is SGHNT and CDR2 is YENEEA in the germline V gene. The length of the CDR3 is 13 residues. The CDR3 protein is CASSGRGGNEQFF. CDR3 in DNA: TGTGCCAGCAGCGGCCGGGGAGGTAATGAGCAGTTCTTC. Variable domain in full (rest from reference TRBV11-3 and TRBJ2-1): EAGVVQSPRYKIIEKKQPVAFWCNPISGHNTLYWYLQNLGQGPELLIRYENEEAVDDSQLPKDRFSAERLKGVDSTLKIQPAELGDSAVYLCASSGRGGNEQFFGPGTRLTVL.

This chain links TRBV19 with TRBJ2-3, with D hard to call. V lost 4 bases and J lost 6, with 5 bases in between. The CDR3 has 11 residues. Per germline, CDR1 LNHDA and CDR2 SQIVND (reference sequence). Here the CDR3 DNA reads TGTGCCAGTAGTACAGTGGATACGCAGTATTTT. Encoded protein: CASSTVDTQYF.

This clone was counted only a few times. The chain links TRBV29-1 to TRBJ1-1, with 10 bases lining up with TRBD1. V lost 5 bases to trimming and J lost 2 bases; unmatched junction nucleotides: 8. The CDR3 contains 15 residues. Germline V gives CDR1 SQVTM, CDR2 ANQGSEA. The CDR3 region has the DNA TGCAGCGTTCGCCCGAGACAGGGGGCCAACACTGAAGCTTTCTTT. Protein product: CSVRPRQGANTEAFF. The variable domain in full, with the rest retrieved from reference TRBV29-1 and TRBJ1-1, is SAVISQKPSRDICQRGTSLTIQCQVDSQVTMMFWYRQQPGQSLTLIATANQGSEATYESGFVIDKFPISRPNLTFSTLTVSNMSPEDSSIYLCSVRPRQGANTEAFFGQGTRLTVV.

This clone occurred a few times. The chain links TRBV5-6 to TRBJ1-3, with 7 bases matching TRBD1. Losses at the gene ends were 2 bases for V and 0 bases for J; bases not matched to a gene: 11. The CDR3 extends over 18 amino acids. Germline assignment: CDR1 SGHDT and CDR2 YYEEEE. The CDR3 spells CASSFFGGQRRSGNTIYF. In DNA, the CDR3 is TGTGCCAGCAGCTTTTTTGGGGGACAGCGACGCTCTGGAAACACCATATATTTT.

The rearrangement links TRBV2 to TRBJ1-2, with D perhaps matching TRBD1 (6 bases). Germline-derived CDR1 and CDR2 are SNHLY and FYNNEI. The V end was cut by 7 bases, the J end by 2 bases, with 11 bases between. The CDR3 contains 13 residues. The CDR3 region has the DNA TGTGCCAGCAAATTAACAGGGAACTATGGCTACACCTTC. Protein product: CASKLTGNYGYTF. Filled out from reference TRBV2 and TRBJ1-2, the complete variable domain reads EPEVTQTPSHQVTQMGQEVILRCVPISNHLYFYWYRQILGQKVEFLVSFYNNEISEKSEIFDDQFSVERPDGSNFTLKIRSTKLEDSAMYFCASKLTGNYGYTFGSGTRLTVV.

This rearrangement joins TRBV6-2 or TRBV6-3 to TRBJ2-7, with D uncertain. The germline CDR1 and CDR2 sequences are MNHEY and SVGEGT. The CDR3 contains 12 residues. V was pared by 3 bases and J by 1 base, with 4 bases between. The CDR3 sequence: CASSYMSYEQYF. The CDR3 DNA reads as TGTGCCAGCAGTTATATGTCCTACGAGCAGTACTTC.

This sequence joins TRBV28 and TRBJ2-7, with TRBD2 matching over 8 bases. The germline CDR1 and CDR2 sequences are MDHEN and SYDVKM. The CDR3 consists of 16 residues. V shed 10 bases and J 2 bases; nucleotides not matched to a gene: 16. CDR3 in DNA: TGTGCCACCAAATCCTTGTCCCTAGCGGGTCCCTACGAGCAGTACTTC. It codes for CATKSLSLAGPYEQYF.